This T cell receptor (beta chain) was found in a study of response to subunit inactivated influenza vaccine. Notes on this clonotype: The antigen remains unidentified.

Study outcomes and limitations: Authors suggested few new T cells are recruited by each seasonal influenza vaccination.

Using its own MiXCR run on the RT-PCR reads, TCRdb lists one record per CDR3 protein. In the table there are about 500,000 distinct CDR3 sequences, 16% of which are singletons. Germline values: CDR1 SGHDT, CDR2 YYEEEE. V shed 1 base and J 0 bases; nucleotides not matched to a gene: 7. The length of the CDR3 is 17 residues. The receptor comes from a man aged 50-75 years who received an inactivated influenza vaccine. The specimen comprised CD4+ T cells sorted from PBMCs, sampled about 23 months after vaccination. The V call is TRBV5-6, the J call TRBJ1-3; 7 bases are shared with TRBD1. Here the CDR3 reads CASSLSTDRFSGNTIYF. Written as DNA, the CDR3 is TGTGCCAGCAGCTTGTCCACGGACAGGTTCTCTGGAAACACCATATATTTT.